This record concerns one TCR beta chain sequence. The record originates from a study of Ad26.COV2.S vaccination and SARS-CoV-2 variants. Study-wide context: A participant enrolled in the COV1001 Ad26.COV2.S trial arm provided the sample.

Documented treatment: over 15 received Ad26.COV2.S at low or high dose, single or two shots; 5 received placebo; per-sample allocation not given. Material that was analyzed had been drawn on day 63 after the first vaccine or placebo injection. Measured with immunoSEQ multiplex PCR; TCRdb has only the in-frame clones, and not every one. The sample has about 480,000 clones; around nine tenths are singletons. This specimen consisted of peripheral blood, obtained in a trial of Ad26.COV2.S vaccine versus placebo. The receptor was derived from a person between 18 and 59 years old who received the Ad26.COV2.S COVID-19 vaccine or a placebo.

The CDR3 DNA sequence: TGTGCCATCAGTGAGTCCCAGCAGGGCCGTACTGAAGCTTTCTTT. The encoded protein is CAISESQQGRTEAFF. The chain employs TRBV10-3 and TRBJ1-1, with a possible D match to TRBD1 (5 bases). The ends were cut back, 0 bases at V and 5 bases at J, with 13 bases in the middle. Germline V gene lookup returns CDR1 ENHRY and CDR2 SYGVKD. The CDR3 has 15 residues.